A single sample gave rise to the 30 T cell receptor beta chains below, sequenced in a study of tumor T cells in aggressive B-cell lymphoma (dated 2017 in TCRdb). Library method: the immunoSEQ multiplex PCR assay. What TCRdb holds here is the immuneACCESS table cut down to in-frame rearrangements. Part of the clones is not present; checked against another copy, under half of the missing clones reflect an unresolved V gene, and the others are unexplained. Counted in this sample were about 11,000 clones; about 89% of them appeared once. Together, the top ten hold 2.2% of the sample. Material for sequencing was tumor tissue. All receptors derive from an adult with diffuse large B cell lymphoma.

This clone was picked up one time. The V and J genes are TRBV11-2 and TRBJ1-5; D unresolved. This CDR3 is 13 amino acids long. With 1 base removed from V and 6 bases from J, the gap between germline ends came to 7 bases. The germline V gene encodes CDR1 SGHAT and CDR2 FQNNGV. The CDR3 loop is CASSLGISQPQHF. The DNA of the CDR3 is TGTGCCAGCAGCTTAGGTATTTCTCAGCCCCAGCATTTT.

This rearrangement joins TRBV5-4 to TRBJ2-5; 11 bases agree with TRBD2. Germline loops: CDR1 SGHNT, CDR2 YYREEE (reference sequence). The V and J ends lost 1 base and 3 bases, in that order; junction bases with no gene match: 2. This CDR3 region has 15 residues. The DNA of the CDR3 is TGTGCCAGCAGCTTGACTAGCGGGGGAAAAGAGACCCAGTACTTC. Its protein product is CASSLTSGGKETQYF.

The rearrangement uses TRBV2 and TRBJ1-2; unclear D gene. The CDR3 has 12 residues. CDR1 SNHLY and CDR2 FYNNEI come from the germline V gene. Trimming took 0 bases from V and 6 from J, leaving 5 bases between them. CDR3 bases: TGTGCCAGCAGTGAAGCGGCAGATGGCTACACCTTC. Translation: CASSEAADGYTF.

The chain uses TRBV25-1 and TRBJ2-3; 9 bases line up with TRBD2. The V gene's germline CDR1 is MGHDK and CDR2 SYGVNS. V shed 7 bases, J shed 3 bases, and the junction held 5 bases outside the gene matches. CDR3 length: 14 residues. The CDR3 bases are TGTGCCAGCACGCGGGAGGGCCTTACAGATACGCAGTATTTT. Protein sequence: CASTREGLTDTQYF.

The chain is built from TRBV19 and TRBJ1-5; 9 bases fit TRBD1. Germline loops: CDR1 LNHDA, CDR2 SQIVND (reference sequence). There are 16 residues in the CDR3. The V gene end was trimmed by 4 bases and the J gene end by 7 bases; junction bases not matched to a gene: 11. In DNA form, the CDR3 reads TGTGCCAGTAGTACCCGACCGGGACAGGGTTTACAGCCCCAGCATTTT. Protein sequence: CASSTRPGQGLQPQHF. The full variable domain, completed using reference TRBV19 and TRBJ1-5, is DGGITQSPKYLFRKEGQNVTLSCEQNLNHDAMYWYRQDPGQGLRLIYYSQIVNDFQKGDIAEGYSVSREKKESFPLTVTSAQKNPTAFYLCASSTRPGQGLQPQHFGDGTRLSIL.

The rearrangement joins TRBV14 to TRBJ2-1, with no clear D. Germline values: CDR1 SGHDN, CDR2 FVKESK. The CDR3 extends over 16 amino acids. The V gene lost 0 bases and the J gene lost 0 bases, with 9 bases spanning the gap. In nucleotides, the CDR3 is TGTGCCAGCAGCCAAGAGAAGCGACGCTCCTACAATGAGCAGTTCTTC. Its protein is CASSQEKRRSYNEQFF.

The rearrangement links TRBV18 to TRBJ2-7, with D perhaps TRBD1 (6 bases). Germline V gene data show CDR1 as KGHSH and CDR2 as LQKENI. This CDR3 is built from 13 residues. Trimming stripped 6 bases from V and 2 bases from J, with 11 bases between. CDR3 sequence (DNA): TGTGCCAGCTCTCTGGACAGAACCTACGAGCAGTACTTC. Its protein is CASSLDRTYEQYF.

The rearrangement links TRBV6-5 to TRBJ1-5; D call uncertain. V lost 5 bases, J lost 0 bases, and 11 bases lay in between. This CDR3 comprises 15 residues. CDR1 MNHEY and CDR2 SVGAGI come from the germline V gene. CDR3 bases: TGTGCCAGCAGTAGAGGCGTAAATAGCAATCAGCCCCAGCATTTT. Amino acids: CASSRGVNSNQPQHF.

The chain recombines TRBV28 with TRBJ2-1, with 9 bases lining up with TRBD2. The CDR3 loop spans 17 amino acids. V shed 1 base, J shed 4 bases, and the junction held 8 bases outside the gene matches. CDR1 is MDHEN and CDR2 is SYDVKM in the germline V gene. The CDR3 DNA follows: TGTGCCAGCAGTTTATATGGAGCGGGAGGACCATACAATGAGCAGTTCTTC. It specifies CASSLYGAGGPYNEQFF.

This clone was counted once. The CDR3 sequence: CASSVDVRRTEQFF. The CDR3 bases are TGTGCCAGCAGCGTAGATGTTAGAAGGACAGAGCAGTTCTTC. The chain couples TRBV9 to TRBJ2-1; tentatively, D is TRBD1 (5 bases). Germline-derived CDR1 and CDR2 are SGDLS and YYNGEE. Between the trimmed V and J ends, which lost 0 bases and 10 bases, there was a span of 14 bases. The CDR3 has 14 residues. The whole variable domain, filled in from reference TRBV9 and TRBJ2-1, reads DSGVTQTPKHLITATGQRVTLRCSPRSGDLSVYWYQQSLDQGLQFLIQYYNGEERAKGNILERFSAQQFPDLHSELNLSSLELGDSALYFCASSVDVRRTEQFFGPGTRLTVL.

The chain is built from TRBV6-5 and TRBJ1-1; D is perhaps TRBD1 (6 bases). V gave up 3 bases and J gave up 1 base, with 12 bases separating them. Germline V gene sequence: CDR1 MNHEY, CDR2 SVGAGI. The CDR3 extends over 15 amino acids. The CDR3 region has the DNA TGTGCCAGCAGTTATTTATCGGGACAGAACACTGAAGCTTTCTTT. Translated, it gives CASSYLSGQNTEAFF.

The chain employs TRBV29-1 and TRBJ2-2; 8 bases align to TRBD2. This CDR3 region has 15 residues. With V trimmed by 6 bases and J by 6 bases, 12 bases remained unmatched. The germline gives CDR1 SQVTM, CDR2 ANQGSEA. The CDR3 sequence: CSVVGSGGESGELFF. CDR3 nucleotides: TGCAGCGTAGTGGGTTCGGGAGGGGAATCCGGGGAGCTGTTTTTT.

The chain employs TRBV18 and TRBJ2-7; the match to TRBD1 covers 8 bases. CDR1 KGHSH and CDR2 LQKENI come from the germline V gene. V dropped 6 bases and J dropped 3; count of bases not matched to a gene: 4. This CDR3 spans 13 amino acids. CDR3 DNA: TGTGCCAGCTCTGCAGGACAGGGCTACGAGCAGTACTTC. Protein product: CASSAGQGYEQYF.

This clone was observed once. The rearrangement links TRBV10-1 to TRBJ1-1; TRBD1 is a possible D gene (5 bases). The ends were cut back, 5 bases at V and 4 bases at J, with 11 bases in the middle. This CDR3 is built from 13 residues. CDR1 is WNHNN and CDR2 is SYGVQD in the germline V gene (reference sequence). The CDR3 sequence is CASSHRSTTEAFF. The CDR3, as DNA: TGCGCCAGCAGTCACAGGTCCACCACTGAAGCTTTCTTT.

This rearrangement joins TRBV19 to TRBJ2-1; TRBD2 agrees at 10 bases. The J segment lost 2 bases and the V segment lost 5 bases, leaving 3 bases of the junction unmatched. The CDR3 is 15 residues long. CDR1 and CDR2 (germline): LNHDA, SQIVND (reference sequence). The CDR3 coding sequence is TGTGCCAGTAGTGATAGCGGGAGGCCCTACAATGAGCAGTTCTTC. It yields the protein CASSDSGRPYNEQFF.

V is TRBV5-1 and J is TRBJ2-5; 9 bases are shared with TRBD1. The CDR3 sequence is 13 residues long. The V segment lost 1 base and the J segment 14 bases; nucleotides outside the gene matches: 9. The V gene's germline CDR1 is SGHRS and CDR2 YFSETQ. The CDR3 protein is CASSLPTGGAVYF. CDR3 sequence (DNA): TGCGCCAGCAGCTTGCCGACAGGGGGAGCTGTTTACTTC. The complete variable domain, with remaining parts taken from reference TRBV5-1 and TRBJ2-5, reads KAGVTQTPRYLIKTRGQQVTLSCSPISGHRSVSWYQQTPGQGLQFLFEYFSETQRNKGNFPGRFSGRQFSNSRSEMNVSTLELGDSALYLCASSLPTGGAVYFGPGTRLLVL.

V is TRBV5-1 and J is TRBJ1-2; 8 bases align to TRBD1. From germline, CDR1 is SGHRS and CDR2 YFSETQ. The CDR3 has 14 residues. The ends lost 4 bases at V and 4 bases at J; junction bases unmatched: 6. DNA for the CDR3: TGCGCCAGCAGCAGACCGACAGGGGCCTATGGCTACACCTTC. Protein: CASSRPTGAYGYTF.

V is TRBV13 and J is TRBJ2-7; perhaps TRBD2 as D (6 bases). V lost 4 bases and J lost 2, with 15 bases in between. Germline V gene data show CDR1 as PRHDT and CDR2 as FYEKMQ (reference sequence). The CDR3 is 15 amino acids. The CDR3 DNA is TGTGCCAGCAGCTCAACTCATCTAGCGACCTACGAGCAGTACTTC. This translates into CASSSTHLATYEQYF.

This clone occurred once. The chain recombines TRBV25-1 with TRBJ2-1; 7 bases agree with TRBD2. The V gene end was trimmed by 3 bases and the J gene end by 6 bases; junction bases not matched to a gene: 5. The CDR3 runs 14 residues. The V gene's germline CDR1 is MGHDK and CDR2 SYGVNS. The CDR3 here is CASSETREGNEQFF. The CDR3 region has the DNA TGTGCCAGCAGTGAGACTAGGGAGGGCAATGAGCAGTTCTTC.

J is TRBJ1-1 and V is TRBV5-1; unclear D gene. This CDR3 region has 14 residues. With 3 bases removed from V and 4 bases from J, the gap between germline ends came to 13 bases. The germline CDR1 and CDR2 sequences are SGHRS and YFSETQ. CDR3 DNA sequence: TGCGCCAGCAGCTCACAGACGCGGGCCACTGAAGCTTTCTTT. Amino acids: CASSSQTRATEAFF.

The chain recombines TRBV28 with TRBJ2-1, with 10 bases matching TRBD2. V gave up 5 bases and J gave up 10 bases; unmatched junction bases: 14. This CDR3 region has 16 residues. Germline CDR1 reads MDHEN; CDR2 reads SYDVKM. The CDR3 nucleotides read TGTGCCAGCAGTCCCCCCCTGGCTAGCGGGAGATTCGAGCAGTTCTTC. This codes for CASSPPLASGRFEQFF.

V gene TRBV7-2 combines with J gene TRBJ1-4; the match to TRBD1 covers 7 bases. The length of the CDR3 is 15 residues. Germline assignment: CDR1 SGHTA and CDR2 FQGNSA. V lost 1 base, J lost 8 bases, and 7 bases stayed unmatched. CDR3 bases: TGTGCCAGCAGCTTAGGGGACAGAGATGAAGAAAAACTGTTTTTT. It encodes CASSLGDRDEEKLFF.

This clone was observed once. CDR3 DNA sequence: TGCGCCAGCAGCTTGGGGCAGTTAACCTACGAGCAGTACTTC. This gives the protein CASSLGQLTYEQYF. This chain joins TRBV5-1 and TRBJ2-7; D gene unclear. The CDR3 covers 14 residues. Germline V gene data show CDR1 as SGHRS and CDR2 as YFSETQ. Trimming cost V 0 bases and J 2 bases, with 9 bases left between them.

The genes are TRBV7-2 and TRBJ2-7; the match to TRBD1 covers 10 bases. Germline trimming cut 1 base from V and 6 bases from J; bases unmatched to any gene: 3. Germline V gene data show CDR1 as SGHTA and CDR2 as FQGNSA. The CDR3 length is 14 residues. CDR3 sequence (DNA): TGTGCCAGCAGCTTAGGGGGACAGGGGCTCGAGCAGTACTTC. Its protein product is CASSLGGQGLEQYF.

V gene TRBV2 combines with J gene TRBJ1-2, with 9 bases lining up with TRBD1. This CDR3 has 15 amino acids. The germline gives CDR1 SNHLY, CDR2 FYNNEI. Germline trimming cut 5 bases from V and 0 bases from J; bases unmatched to any gene: 4. CDR3 amino acids: CASSRQGGSNYGYTF. The CDR3, as DNA: TGTGCCAGCAGTCGACAGGGGGGATCTAACTATGGCTACACCTTC. The whole variable domain, remainder taken from reference TRBV2 and TRBJ1-2, is EPEVTQTPSHQVTQMGQEVILRCVPISNHLYFYWYRQILGQKVEFLVSFYNNEISEKSEIFDDQFSVERPDGSNFTLKIRSTKLEDSAMYFCASSRQGGSNYGYTFGSGTRLTVV.

This clone showed up just once. This sequence joins TRBV18 and TRBJ1-1, with 7 bases identical to TRBD1. The CDR3 loop spans 15 amino acids. Germline V gene sequence: CDR1 KGHSH, CDR2 LQKENI. V lost 4 bases, J lost 1 base, and 6 bases stayed unmatched. CDR3 residues: CASSLDRDSNTEAFF. CDR3 DNA: TGTGCCAGCTCACTTGACAGGGATTCGAACACTGAAGCTTTCTTT.

This clone was counted between two and nine times. This sequence joins TRBV11-2 and TRBJ2-1, with D possibly TRBD1 on 6 matching bases. The CDR3 loop spans 15 amino acids. Germline V gives CDR1 SGHAT, CDR2 FQNNGV. V lost 6 bases to trimming and J lost 0 bases, with 12 bases between them. This CDR3 is CASRNDRSSYNEQFF. Here the CDR3 DNA reads TGTGCCAGCAGGAACGACAGGAGCTCCTACAATGAGCAGTTCTTC. Filled out from reference TRBV11-2 and TRBJ2-1, the complete variable domain reads EAGVAQSPRYKIIEKRQSVAFWCNPISGHATLYWYQQILGQGPKLLIQFQNNGVVDDSQLPKDRFSAERLKGVDSTLKIQPAKLEDSAVYLCASRNDRSSYNEQFFGPGTRLTVL.

J is TRBJ2-7 and V is TRBV28; 9 bases line up with TRBD2. Trimming removed 6 bases from V and 0 bases from J; junction bases left unmatched: 12. The CDR3 spans 17 residues. Germline V gene lookup returns CDR1 MDHEN and CDR2 SYDVKM. The chain's CDR3 is CASSPGLAGPSSYEQYF. Written as DNA, the CDR3 is TGTGCCAGCAGCCCCGGGCTAGCGGGGCCTAGCTCCTACGAGCAGTACTTC.

This sequence joins TRBV5-1 and TRBJ1-5; TRBD1 is a possible D gene (5 bases). The CDR3 contains 17 residues. Germline CDR1 is SGHRS and CDR2 is YFSETQ. The V end was cut by 6 bases, the J end by 6 bases, with 25 bases between. DNA for the CDR3: TGCGCCAGCACCCCAGTCGGGGGGGATTTAGGTGTTCAGCCCCAGCATTTT. Translating gives CASTPVGGDLGVQPQHF.

The CDR3: CASSERTVPWGYTF. The CDR3 region has the DNA TGTGCCAGCAGTGAAAGGACAGTCCCTTGGGGCTACACCTTC. The rearrangement joins TRBV2 to TRBJ1-2; possibly TRBD1 for D (6 bases). The CDR3 is made up of 14 amino acids. Between the trimmed V and J ends, which lost 2 bases and 8 bases, there was a span of 15 bases. CDR1 is SNHLY and CDR2 is FYNNEI in the germline V gene.